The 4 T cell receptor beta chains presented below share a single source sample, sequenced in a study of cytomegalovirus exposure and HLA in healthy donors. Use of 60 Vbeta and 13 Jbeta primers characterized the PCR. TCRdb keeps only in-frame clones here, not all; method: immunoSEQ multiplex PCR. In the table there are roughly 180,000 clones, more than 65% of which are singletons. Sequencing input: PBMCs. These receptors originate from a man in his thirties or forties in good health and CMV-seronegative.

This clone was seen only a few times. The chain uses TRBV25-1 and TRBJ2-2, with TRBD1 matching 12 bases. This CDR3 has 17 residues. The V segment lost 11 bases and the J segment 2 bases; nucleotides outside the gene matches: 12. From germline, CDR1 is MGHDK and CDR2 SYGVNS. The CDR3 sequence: CAARPGQGASNTGELFF. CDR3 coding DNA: TGTGCCGCTAGGCCGGGACAGGGGGCTTCTAACACCGGGGAGCTGTTTTTT.

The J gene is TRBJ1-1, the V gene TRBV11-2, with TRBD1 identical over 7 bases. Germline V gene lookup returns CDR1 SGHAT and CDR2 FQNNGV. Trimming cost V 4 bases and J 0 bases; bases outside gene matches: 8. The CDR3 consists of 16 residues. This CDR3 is CASSYPGTGVNTEAFF. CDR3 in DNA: TGTGCCAGCAGCTACCCCGGAACAGGGGTGAACACTGAAGCTTTCTTT.

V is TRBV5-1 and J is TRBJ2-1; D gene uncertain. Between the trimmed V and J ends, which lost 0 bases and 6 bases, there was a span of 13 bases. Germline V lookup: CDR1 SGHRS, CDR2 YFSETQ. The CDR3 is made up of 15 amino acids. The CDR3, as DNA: TGCGCCAGCAGCTTGGGATTAGCCCTCTCCAATGAGCAGTTCTTC. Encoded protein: CASSLGLALSNEQFF.

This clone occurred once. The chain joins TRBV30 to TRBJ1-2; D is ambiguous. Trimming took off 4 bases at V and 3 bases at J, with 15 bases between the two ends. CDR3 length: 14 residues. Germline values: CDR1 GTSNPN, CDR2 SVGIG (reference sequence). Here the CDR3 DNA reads TGTGCCTGGAAAGTGAGGGCGTCGGACTATGGCTACACCTTC. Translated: CAWKVRASDYGYTF.